The 15 T cell receptor beta chains given below trace back to one sample, sequenced in a study of cytomegalovirus exposure and HLA in healthy donors. PCR amplification relied on 60 Vbeta primers (plus 13 Jbeta primers). Generated by immunoSEQ multiplex PCR, the TCRdb table keeps only in-frame clones and is missing some. The table has approximately 100,000 clones, 76% seen once. Sequenced material: PBMCs. These receptors were taken from a woman between 45 and 60 years old in good health and CMV-seropositive.

The chain employs TRBV6-1 and TRBJ1-2; TRBD1 agrees at 12 bases. In germline, CDR1 is MNHNS, CDR2 SASEGT. V shed 4 bases and J 5 bases; nucleotides not matched to a gene: 5. The CDR3 has 15 residues. The CDR3 region has the DNA TGTGCCAGCAGTGTTCGGGACAGGGGGCCATATGGCTACACCTTC. It translates to CASSVRDRGPYGYTF.

The chain couples TRBV27 to TRBJ1-4, with D tentatively TRBD1 (5 bases). V shed 6 bases and J shed 4 bases, with 15 bases lying between them. Germline values: CDR1 MNHEY, CDR2 SMNVEV (reference sequence). This CDR3 has 15 residues. The CDR3 DNA is TGTGCCAGCAGCCCCCTCGGGGGAAATAATGAAAAACTGTTTTTT. Translating gives CASSPLGGNNEKLFF.

The rearrangement joins TRBV7-6 to TRBJ2-2; D may be TRBD1 (6 bases). CDR3 size: 16 residues. Per the germline V gene, CDR1 is SGHVS and CDR2 is FNYEAQ. V was shortened by 5 bases and J by 4 bases, with 17 bases between the two germline ends. Here the CDR3 reads CASSPGAGWATGELFF. The CDR3 nucleotides are TGTGCCAGCAGCCCAGGGGCGGGTTGGGCCACCGGGGAGCTGTTTTTT.

The rearrangement links TRBV13 to TRBJ1-2; TRBD1 matches 7 bases. V trimming: 0 bases; J trimming: 5 bases; junction bases outside the gene matches: 3. The CDR3 has 14 residues. CDR1 PRHDT and CDR2 FYEKMQ come from the germline V gene (reference sequence). The CDR3 sequence is CASSLGSGGYGYTF. The CDR3 bases are TGTGCCAGCAGCTTAGGGTCAGGGGGATATGGCTACACCTTC.

V and J are TRBV2 and TRBJ2-3; D is ambiguous. The germline V and J ends were trimmed by 1 base and 15 bases, with 11 bases remaining between them. The CDR3 is 11 amino acids. From germline, CDR1 is SNHLY and CDR2 FYNNEI. CDR3 in DNA: TGTGCCAGCAGTGAAGTTGTTTCAATTTATTTT. Translation gives CASSEVVSIYF.

V is TRBV10-3 and J is TRBJ1-1; TRBD1 might be the D (5 bases). The CDR3 length is 14 residues. Germline CDR1 and CDR2: ENHRY and SYGVKD. V lost 0 bases, J lost 7 bases, and 12 bases lay in between. This CDR3 reads CAISESGGLNEAFF. In DNA form, the CDR3 reads TGTGCCATCAGTGAGTCGGGGGGACTTAATGAAGCTTTCTTT.

The V gene is TRBV7-9, the J gene TRBJ2-1; TRBD1 might be the D (6 bases). Trimming stripped 7 bases from V and 10 bases from J, with 14 bases between. CDR1 and CDR2 (germline): SEHNR, FQNEAQ (reference sequence). This CDR3 is 12 amino acids long. The CDR3 DNA reads as TGTGCCAGCACACTAGACGGACAGGAGCAGTTCTTC. Protein sequence: CASTLDGQEQFF. Drawing the rest from reference TRBV7-9 and TRBJ2-1, the complete variable domain is DTGVSQNPRHKITKRGQNVTFRCDPISEHNRLYWYRQTLGQGPEFLTYFQNEAQLEKSRLLSDRFSAERPKGSFSTLEIQRTEQGDSAMYLCASTLDGQEQFFGPGTRLTVL.

The rearrangement joins TRBV11-2 to TRBJ2-1; 9 bases are a match to TRBD2. CDR1 and CDR2 from the germline V gene are SGHAT and FQNNGV. The CDR3 is made up of 13 amino acids. V lost 5 bases, J lost 8 bases, and 4 bases stayed unmatched. The CDR3 DNA reads TGTGCCAGCAGCCCCAGGACTAGCGATGAGCAGTTCTTC. Translation gives CASSPRTSDEQFF. The full variable domain, its missing parts supplied by reference TRBV11-2 and TRBJ2-1, is EAGVAQSPRYKIIEKRQSVAFWCNPISGHATLYWYQQILGQGPKLLIQFQNNGVVDDSQLPKDRFSAERLKGVDSTLKIQPAKLEDSAVYLCASSPRTSDEQFFGPGTRLTVL.

As regards this clone: At one of its ends the junction is not consistent with the germline gene, which may arise from a read error. The rearrangement joins TRBV29-1 to TRBJ2-1; D not resolved. This CDR3 has 16 residues. Germline V gives CDR1 SQVTM, CDR2 ANQGSEA. The CDR3 coding sequence is TGCAGCGTTGTTCAGGCTCCACCGTACTCCCACAATGAGCAGTTCTTC. It yields the protein CSVVQAPPYSHNEQFF.

The J gene is TRBJ1-2, the V gene TRBV29-1; D not resolved. Germline assignment: CDR1 SQVTM and CDR2 ANQGSEA. V was clipped by 0 bases and J by 8 bases, with 7 bases between them. The CDR3 is 11 amino acids. The CDR3 DNA follows: TGCAGCGTTGAAGATCTAGGCGGCTACACCTTC. It is translated as CSVEDLGGYTF.

The rearrangement links TRBV18 to TRBJ1-2; 7 bases align to TRBD1. The V and J ends lost 0 bases and 3 bases, in that order; junction bases with no gene match: 4. The CDR3 is made up of 15 amino acids. Germline CDR1 is KGHSH and CDR2 is LQKENI. The CDR3 DNA reads TGTGCCAGCTCACCACCCGACAGGGACTACTATGGCTACACCTTC. Protein sequence: CASSPPDRDYYGYTF.

The J gene is TRBJ1-1, the V gene TRBV4-1; D unresolved. V was pared by 2 bases and J by 0 bases, with 4 bases between. This CDR3 is built from 13 residues. The germline V gene has CDR1 MGHRA and CDR2 YSYEKL. The CDR3 bases are TGCGCCAGCAGCCAAATCATGAACACTGAAGCTTTCTTT. Protein: CASSQIMNTEAFF.

V usage is TRBV18 and J usage is TRBJ1-4; D unclear. The CDR3 extends over 13 amino acids. Germline assignment: CDR1 KGHSH and CDR2 LQKENI. V dropped 4 bases and J dropped 8 bases, with 11 bases sitting between them. This chain's CDR3 is CASSLGRREKLFF. DNA for the CDR3: TGTGCCAGCTCACTTGGGCGGAGGGAAAAACTGTTTTTT.

The genes are TRBV12-5 and TRBJ2-1; 11 bases match TRBD2. Germline V lookup: CDR1 LGHNT, CDR2 FRNRAP. Losses at the gene ends were 0 bases for V and 2 bases for J; bases not matched to a gene: 6. The CDR3 is 18 residues long. DNA for the CDR3: TGTGCTAGTGGTTTGGTAACTAGCGGGGGAACCACCTACAATGAGCAGTTCTTC. Protein: CASGLVTSGGTTYNEQFF.

This chain joins TRBV9 and TRBJ1-4; D is unclear. Trimming took off 4 bases at V and 4 bases at J, with 11 bases between the two ends. Germline CDR1 and CDR2: SGDLS and YYNGEE. CDR3 size: 14 residues. This CDR3 is CASSRTEGNEKLFF. The CDR3 DNA reads TGTGCCAGCAGCCGGACGGAGGGTAATGAAAAACTGTTTTTT.